The 4 T cell receptor beta chains below were found in one sample sequenced in a study of T cells of healthy individuals. Using its own MiXCR run on the 5' RACE reads, TCRdb lists one record per CDR3 protein. This sample has some 85,000 distinct CDR3 sequences; approximately 5.4% occur once, and the top ten carry 7.5%. These receptors all come from a female donor in good health.

The table lists this clonotype with many counts. The CDR3 spells CASSFDRGGGETQYF. The CDR3 nucleotides read TGTGCCAGCAGCTTCGACAGAGGAGGAGGAGAGACCCAGTACTTC. The chain employs TRBV5-5 and TRBJ2-5; either TRBD1 or TRBD2 may fit D (5 bases each). V lost 2 bases to trimming and J lost 4 bases, with 15 bases between them. The V gene's germline CDR1 is SGHKS and CDR2 YYEKEE (reference sequence). The CDR3 totals 15 residues.

The J gene is TRBJ2-5, the V gene TRBV12-3 or TRBV12-4; D unresolved. The CDR3 is 14 amino acids. The germline V and J ends were trimmed by 6 bases and 2 bases, with 13 bases remaining between them. In nucleotides, the CDR3 is TGTGCCAGCAGCCAAGAGATAACTCAAGAGACCCAGTACTTC. The encoded protein is CASSQEITQETQYF.

This clonotype was counted ten times or more. This rearrangement joins TRBV5-6 to TRBJ1-2, with unresolved D. The CDR3 is 15 residues long. Germline V CDR1 and CDR2: SGHDT, YYEEEE. The V gene lost 0 bases and the J gene lost 3 bases, with 12 bases spanning the gap. The CDR3 protein is CASSLDGRADYGYTF. The CDR3 coding sequence is TGTGCCAGCAGCTTGGACGGCCGGGCCGACTATGGCTACACCTTC.

This clonotype was found many times. V gene TRBV6-5 combines with J gene TRBJ2-3; D possibly uses TRBD1 or TRBD2 (5 bases each). Trimming removed 4 bases at V and 6 bases at J, with 11 bases between. The CDR3 is 13 amino acids. Germline CDR1 MNHEY, CDR2 SVGAGI. The CDR3 nucleotides are TGTGCCAGCAGTTCGGGACCGAGGGATACGCAGTATTTT. Its translation: CASSSGPRDTQYF.